This T cell receptor beta chain was captured by sequencing in a study of shared clonotypes between healthy human individuals. The CDR3 contains 16 residues. V shed 4 bases and J shed 6 bases, with 18 bases lying between them. Germline CDR1 reads SGHNT; CDR2 reads YENEEA. Only in-frame clones appear in the TCRdb table, and some are missing; sequencing was by immunoSEQ multiplex PCR. The sample carries around 2,000,000 clones, under 95% recorded once. CD45RO negativity and positive selection for CCR7 defined naive CD8 cells, a population that excluded terminally differentiated effector memory CD45RA+ cells.

This sequence was found in a man between 18 and 29 years old in good health. Some clones in this sample may be carry-over from other donors' samples. The chain joins TRBV11-3 to TRBJ2-2; D might be TRBD2 (6 bases). The sequencing sample was made of naive CD8+ T cells from PBMCs. In nucleotides, the CDR3 is TGTGCCAGCAGCTCTTCGACTATCTCTAGCGCCGGGGAGCTGTTTTTT. Its translation is CASSSSTISSAGELFF.